A selection of T cell receptor beta chains follows, all from one sample in a study of Graves' ophthalmopathy and Graves' hyperthyroidism. TCRdb itself ran the multiplex PCR reads through MiXCR, one entry per CDR3 protein. Of 400,000 or so distinct CDR3 sequences in the sample, about a sixth are singletons; the top ten hold 2.4%. What was sequenced was peripheral blood. Receptor source: an adult woman with stable Graves' hyperthyroidism. The CDR3 runs from the conserved cysteine through the conserved F or W. The D gene is left open where the match is weak. Clone sizes are given selectively: once, few, many, or a class where the clone is expanded.

clone size	J gene	D gene	V gene	CDR3 DNA	CDR3 protein
-	TRBJ1-4	TRBD1	TRBV6-1	TGTGCCAGCAGAGGGGACAGGGGTTTATCTGAAAAACTGTTTTTT	CASRGDRGLSEKLFF
few	TRBJ2-7	-	TRBV5-1	TGCGCCAGCAGCTTGGAGGGGGGTCAGGGTCGGACCTACGAGCAGTACTTC	CASSLEGGQGRTYEQYF
many	TRBJ2-5	TRBD1	TRBV28	TGTGCCAGCAGACCAGGACTGACAGGGAAAGGGTGGGAGACCCAGTACTTC	CASRPGLTGKGWETQYF
many	TRBJ2-7	-	TRBV5-1	TGCGCCAGCAGCTTGGTATGGCAGGGGCTTGGCGAGCAGTACTTC	CASSLVWQGLGEQYF
-	TRBJ2-5	TRBD1	TRBV11-2	TGTGCCAGCAGCTCCACTCCCCTTGACAGGGGTGGGGAGACCCAGTACTTC	CASSSTPLDRGGETQYF
many	TRBJ2-7	-	TRBV29-1	TGCAGCGTTGATAAGGACTACGAGCAGTACTTC	CSVDKDYEQYF
-	TRBJ1-1	-	TRBV6-1	TGTGCCAGCAGTCGACCGACCGCGAACACTGAAGCTTTCTTT	CASSRPTANTEAFF
many	TRBJ2-7	TRBD2	TRBV6-2/TRBV6-3	TGTGCCAGCAGTGCGCCGGGACTAAGCCCCTACGAGCAGTACTTC	CASSAPGLSPYEQYF
many	TRBJ2-5	TRBD2	TRBV9	TGTGCCAGCAGCGCTAGCGGGACGCAAGAGACCCAGTACTTC	CASSASGTQETQYF
many	TRBJ1-2	-	TRBV4-1	TGCGCCAGCAGCCAAGATCTAACATTGGGCCGTTTCGGCTACACCTTC	CASSQDLTLGRFGYTF
many	TRBJ2-5	-	TRBV6-9	TGTGCCAGCAGTTACGATGGGAACGGTGAAGTAAAAGAGACCCAGTACTTC	CASSYDGNGEVKETQYF
-	TRBJ2-5	-	TRBV6-5	TGTGCCAGCAGCTATCCGGGGGGCTTGGAAGAGACCCAGTACTTC	CASSYPGGLEETQYF
many	TRBJ2-5	-	TRBV2	TGTGCCAGCAGTGTGTCCCTCGGGGGACTCCAAGAGACCCAGTACTTC	CASSVSLGGLQETQYF
many	TRBJ1-1	TRBD1	TRBV3-1	TGTGCCAGCAGCCAAACTCTAGACAGGGACACTGAAGCTTTCTTT	CASSQTLDRDTEAFF
many	TRBJ2-7	TRBD2	TRBV28	TGTGCCAGCCTCGGGAGGGGCTACGAGCAGTACTTC	CASLGRGYEQYF
many	TRBJ1-3	-	TRBV15	TGTGCCACCAGCAGAAAACCAGGGGATGTAGGAGGAAACACCATATATTTT	CATSRKPGDVGGNTIYF
-	TRBJ1-2	TRBD1	TRBV12-3/TRBV12-4	TGTGCCAGCCTTTTGACAGGGGGGCTGACTAACTATGGCTACACCTTC	CASLLTGGLTNYGYTF
few	TRBJ1-2	-	TRBV28	TGTGCCAGCAGTTTCCCCGCGGGGAGGGCAGGGAGCTACACCTTC	CASSFPAGRAGSYTF
-	TRBJ1-2	-	TRBV12-3/TRBV12-4	TGTGCCAGCAGTTTCGGGCACGGGAGTGGCTACACCTTC	CASSFGHGSGYTF
few	TRBJ1-2	TRBD1	TRBV6-2/TRBV6-3	TGTGCCGGCAGAACCGGGACAGGGGGCGTTTCCTATGGCTACACCTTC	CAGRTGTGGVSYGYTF
many	TRBJ2-5	-	TRBV11-1	TGTGCCAGCGGGGGTGGAGAGACCCAGTACTTC	CASGGGETQYF
many	TRBJ2-7	-	TRBV10-3	TGTGCCATCAGTGAGTCGAGAAGGTTTAGTATCTACGAGCAGTACTTC	CAISESRRFSIYEQYF
-	TRBJ1-1	-	TRBV7-6	TGTGCCAGCAGCTGGGACTTCGGATACACTGAAGCTTTCTTT	CASSWDFGYTEAFF
-	TRBJ2-5	-	TRBV7-9	TGTACCAGCAGCTTATCTAGTGAGACCCAGTACTTC	CTSSLSSETQYF
many	TRBJ2-3	-	TRBV6-2/TRBV6-3	TGTGCCAGCAGTTACTCCGGGGGAGTGGTAGATACGCAGTATTTT	CASSYSGGVVDTQYF
-	TRBJ2-5	-	TRBV5-1	TGCGCCAGCAGCTTGGCCAGGCAGCAACCGACCCAGTACTTC	CASSLARQQPTQYF
once	TRBJ1-1	-	TRBV12-3/TRBV12-4	TGTGCCAGCACCCTGGACAGCGAAGCTTTCTTT	CASTLDSEAFF
many	TRBJ2-4	-	TRBV27	TGTGCCAGCAGTTTGTCGGCCGGAGCGAGGAACATTCAGTACTTC	CASSLSAGARNIQYF
-	TRBJ2-7	TRBD1	TRBV28	TGTGCCAGCAGTTCCCCGAGGACAGGGGTGAGCTACGAGCAGTACTTC	CASSSPRTGVSYEQYF
-	TRBJ2-7	-	TRBV27	TGTGCCAGCAGTTGGGGGGTAACCTACGAGCAGTACTTC	CASSWGVTYEQYF
many	TRBJ1-2	TRBD1	TRBV29-1	TGCAGCGTTGAGGGACAGGGCATTAATGGCTACACCTTC	CSVEGQGINGYTF
many	TRBJ2-7	-	TRBV28	TGTGCCAGCAGTATTTCTAGGGTGATGGGCTCCTACGAGCAGTACTTC	CASSISRVMGSYEQYF